What follows is one T cell receptor beta chain and its context. Its antigen is currently unknown. The data are from a study of T cell responses to AZD1222 COVID-19 vaccine. Study-wide results and limits: Increases in Spike-specific TCR breadth and depth were seen after two AZD1222 doses. Unmutated variant regions reportedly attract nearly half of all spike-specific TCRs.

V lost 2 bases and J 9 bases, leaving 10 bases between the germline ends. This CDR3 comprises 12 residues. The germline V gene encodes CDR1 LGHDT and CDR2 YNNKEL (reference sequence). Sequencing used immunoSEQ multiplex PCR; TCRdb keeps in-frame clones, though not all of them. The profile shows about 130,000 clones, around nine tenths of them singletons. Sample: peripheral blood, taken on day 0 of AZD1222 vaccination. The chain has TRBV3-1 (or the pseudogene TRBV3-2) and TRBJ1-1; D unresolved. This TCR was recovered from an adult in good health. The CDR3 loop reads CASSQTTGKAFF. The CDR3 coding sequence is TGTGCCAGCAGCCAAACGACCGGGAAAGCTTTCTTT.